These 12 T cell receptor beta chains share one sample of origin, sequenced in a study of Ad26.COV2.S vaccination and SARS-CoV-2 variants. The treatment here: some 19 received Ad26.COV2.S at low or high dose, single or two shots; a few received placebo; per-sample allocation not given. Sample collection was performed on day 63 after the first vaccine or placebo injection. Clones were read by immunoSEQ multiplex PCR, and TCRdb kept only the in-frame ones, dropping some. The sample consists of about 460,000 clones, 70% to 90% of them appearing once. The specimen was peripheral blood, collected in a trial of Ad26.COV2.S vaccine versus placebo. These receptors were obtained from a person aged 18-60 years who received the Ad26.COV2.S COVID-19 vaccine or a placebo.

The V gene is TRBV18, the J gene TRBJ1-1; D gene unclear. The V gene's germline CDR1 is KGHSH and CDR2 LQKENI. This CDR3 contains 16 residues. V gave up 3 bases and J gave up 0 bases, with 14 bases separating them. This CDR3 reads CASSPTRQTMNTEAFF. CDR3 sequence (DNA): TGTGCCAGCTCACCTACGCGGCAGACCATGAACACTGAAGCTTTCTTT.

The V gene is TRBV28, the J gene TRBJ2-3, with 9 bases matching TRBD2. CDR1 and CDR2 (germline): MDHEN, SYDVKM. With 1 base clipped from V and 2 bases from J, the junction kept 7 bases outside the gene matches. This CDR3 region has 17 residues. The CDR3 DNA is TGTGCCAGCAGTTTATTCCGGACTAGCGTGAACACAGATACGCAGTATTTT. Amino acid sequence: CASSLFRTSVNTDTQYF.

This chain links TRBV7-9 with TRBJ2-2; a possible D gene is TRBD1 (6 bases). Germline CDR1 reads SEHNR; CDR2 reads FQNEAQ (reference sequence). The V and J ends lost 2 bases and 2 bases respectively, with 12 bases between them. This CDR3 region has 16 residues. DNA of the CDR3: TGTGCCAGCAGCTTAAGGCCAGGGGATAACACCGGGGAGCTGTTTTTT. Amino acid sequence: CASSLRPGDNTGELFF.

The gene calls are TRBV19 and TRBJ2-7, with 7 nucleotides matching TRBD1. V was pared by 4 bases and J by 2 bases, with 2 bases of the junction left unmatched. The CDR3 covers 13 residues. Germline V gene sequence: CDR1 LNHDA, CDR2 SQIVND (reference sequence). The CDR3, as DNA: TGTGCCAGTAGTAGGGACAGTACCTACGAGCAGTACTTC. This gives the protein CASSRDSTYEQYF.

The V call is TRBV3-1 (or the pseudogene TRBV3-2), the J call TRBJ1-1; tentative D call: TRBD1 (5 bases). The CDR3 totals 16 residues. From germline, CDR1 is LGHDT and CDR2 YNNKEL (reference sequence). Trimming pared 1 base from V and 0 bases from J, leaving 12 bases between. This chain's CDR3 is CASSQARGIVNTEAFF. Here the CDR3 DNA reads TGTGCCAGCAGCCAAGCCCGGGGGATCGTGAACACTGAAGCTTTCTTT.

The chain links TRBV5-4 to TRBJ2-3, with 7 bases matching TRBD1. Germline trimming cut 4 bases from V and 4 bases from J; bases unmatched to any gene: 12. Germline V CDR1 and CDR2: SGHNT, YYREEE (reference sequence). The length of the CDR3 is 16 residues. As DNA, the CDR3 is TGTGCCAGCAGCCTAAACAGGGGTCTTCGTGCAGATACGCAGTATTTT. Translating gives CASSLNRGLRADTQYF.

The chain links TRBV4-3 to TRBJ2-5; no clear D gene. This CDR3 is built from 15 residues. Trimming left V 0 bases short and J 5 bases short, with 13 bases between. Germline V gene sequence: CDR1 LGHNA, CDR2 YSLEER. The DNA for the CDR3 is TGCGCCAGCAGCCAAGATGAACAGCCACGTGAGACCCAGTACTTC. It specifies CASSQDEQPRETQYF.

The chain carries TRBV18 and TRBJ2-3; possible D gene TRBD2, 5 bases. CDR3 length: 16 amino acids. Trimming removed 2 bases from V and 2 bases from J, with 14 bases in between. CDR1 is KGHSH, CDR2 LQKENI, per germline. CDR3 DNA sequence: TGTGCCAGCTCACCAAGGACTGCTACTAACACAGATACGCAGTATTTT. It encodes CASSPRTATNTDTQYF. Looking up the rest from reference TRBV18 and TRBJ2-3 gives the full variable domain: NAGVMQNPRHLVRRRGQEARLRCSPMKGHSHVYWYRQLPEEGLKFMVYLQKENIIDESGMPKERFSAEFPKEGPSILRIQQVVRGDSAAYFCASSPRTATNTDTQYFGPGTRLTVL.

About this clone itself: The sample carries other DNA sequences with the same CDR3. CDR3 bases: TGTGCCAGCAGCCCTCAGGGTAGCAATCAGCCCCAGCATTTT. Translating it yields CASSPQGSNQPQHF. This chain uses TRBV7-9 with TRBJ1-5; D might be TRBD1 (5 bases). V lost 5 bases to trimming and J lost 0 bases, with 8 bases between them. The CDR3 has 14 residues. Germline V gene sequence: CDR1 SEHNR, CDR2 FQNEAQ (reference sequence).

The J gene is TRBJ2-2, the V gene TRBV6-5; D possibly corresponds to TRBD1 (5 bases). The germline V and J ends were trimmed by 10 bases and 0 bases, with 12 bases remaining between them. The V gene's germline CDR1 is MNHEY and CDR2 SVGAGI. The CDR3 contains 14 residues. CDR3 nucleotides: TGTGCCACCCGAAGGACATCGAACACCGGGGAGCTGTTTTTT. Protein product: CATRRTSNTGELFF.

The genes are TRBV14 and TRBJ1-5; 8 nucleotides match TRBD1. Germline assignment: CDR1 SGHDN and CDR2 FVKESK. V shed 6 bases, J shed 7 bases, and the junction held 2 bases outside the gene matches. The CDR3 is 12 amino acids. CDR3 protein: CASSHRGQPQHF. The CDR3 region has the DNA TGTGCCAGCAGTCACAGGGGGCAGCCCCAGCATTTT.

For this clone: Other DNA variants within this sample encode the same CDR3. The rearrangement joins TRBV5-6 to TRBJ1-1; no reliable D call. Between the trimmed V and J ends, which lost 0 bases and 1 base, there was a span of 4 bases. Germline V gene sequence: CDR1 SGHDT, CDR2 YYEEEE. The CDR3 covers 13 residues. CDR3 loop: CASSLAPNTEAFF. For the CDR3, the DNA is TGTGCCAGCAGCTTGGCCCCGAACACTGAAGCTTTCTTT.